Listed here are 2 T cell receptor beta chains from one sample, sequenced in a study of blood T cell repertoires in COVID-19. This table comes from immunoSEQ multiplex PCR, and its TCRdb copy is limited to in-frame clones, with some not included. This table holds 75,000 to 80,000 clones, less than 90% found once. The source material was peripheral blood. The receptors were gathered from a human donor in a cohort sampled during active COVID-19.

The chain uses TRBV6-2 or TRBV6-3 and TRBJ2-1; TRBD2 matches 9 bases. The CDR3 runs to 15 residues. Germline-derived CDR1 and CDR2 are MNHEY and SVGEGT. The junction had 4 bases not matched to a gene; V was cut back by 3 bases and J by 4 bases. CDR3 coding DNA: TGTGCCAGCAGTTATTTGCGGGGGGGATACAATGAGCAGTTCTTC. It translates to CASSYLRGGYNEQFF.

The J gene is TRBJ2-7, the V gene TRBV4-1, with a weak D call TRBD1 (5 bases). Germline lookup yields CDR1 MGHRA and CDR2 YSYEKL. There are 13 residues in the CDR3. Between the trimmed V and J ends, which lost 1 base and 4 bases, there was a span of 8 bases. CDR3 DNA: TGCGCCAGCAGCCAAGTACAGGAGTACGAGCAGTACTTC. Translation gives CASSQVQEYEQYF.